The 31 T cell receptor beta chains presented below share a single source sample, sequenced in a study of CD8 T cells in ankylosing spondylitis. General study points: In ankylosing spondylitis blood, a motif of eight highly homologous TCR beta variants appeared characteristic.

TCRdb independently ran MiXCR on the 5' RACE reads; one entry per CDR3 protein. The sample has 700,000 to 850,000 distinct CDR3 sequences, roughly 10% seen once. These receptors have no known antigen. Sequenced: blood, either unsorted or a sorted T cell fraction (not recorded which). The receptors come from a male donor with ankylosing spondylitis.

This clonotype was picked up many times. This chain connects TRBV20-1 to TRBJ1-4; TRBD1 matches at 8 bases. The ends lost 3 bases at V and 8 bases at J; junction bases unmatched: 5. Germline CDR1 and CDR2: DFQATT and SNEGSKA (reference sequence). This CDR3 comprises 13 residues. CDR3 DNA sequence: TGCAGTGCTAGGCAGGGGGCGGGGGAAAAACTGTTTTTT. The encoded protein is CSARQGAGEKLFF.

The chain uses TRBV7-9 and TRBJ1-2; no clear D. Germline assignment: CDR1 SEHNR and CDR2 FQNEAQ (reference sequence). V was trimmed by 5 bases and J by 6 bases, leaving 13 bases between them. The CDR3 consists of 13 residues. CDR3 nucleotides: TGTGCCAGCAGCCGCCAGAGCGGCCATGGCTACACCTTC. Protein product: CASSRQSGHGYTF. Full variable domain (rest looked up from reference TRBV7-9 and TRBJ1-2): DTGVSQNPRHKITKRGQNVTFRCDPISEHNRLYWYRQTLGQGPEFLTYFQNEAQLEKSRLLSDRFSAERPKGSFSTLEIQRTEQGDSAMYLCASSRQSGHGYTFGSGTRLTVV.

This clonotype was observed many times. The J gene is TRBJ2-3, the V gene TRBV7-2; tentatively, D is TRBD1 (5 bases). This CDR3 spans 14 amino acids. V gave up 3 bases and J gave up 3 bases, with 10 bases separating them. In germline, CDR1 is SGHTA, CDR2 FQGNSA. The CDR3 DNA sequence: TGTGCCAGCAGCTTCACAGGATCTACAGATACGCAGTATTTT. Protein product: CASSFTGSTDTQYF. Using reference TRBV7-2 and TRBJ2-3 for the parts outside the CDR3, the full variable domain is GAGVSQSPSNKVTEKGKDVELRCDPISGHTALYWYRQSLGQGLEFLIYFQGNSAPDKSGLPSDRFSAERTGGSVSTLTIQRTQQEDSAVYLCASSFTGSTDTQYFGPGTRLTVL.

This clonotype was seen ten or more times. This sequence joins TRBV5-6 and TRBJ2-7; 8 bases fit TRBD2. The CDR3 contains 16 residues. Looked up from germline, CDR1 is SGHDT and CDR2 is YYEEEE. V was clipped by 0 bases and J by 3 bases; unmatched bases: 8. The CDR3: CASSLGGTRVFYEQYF. For the CDR3, the DNA is TGTGCCAGCAGCTTGGGGGGGACTAGGGTTTTCTACGAGCAGTACTTC.

This clonotype was seen many times. The J gene is TRBJ1-2, the V gene TRBV7-8; D remains ambiguous. The V end lost 5 bases, the J end lost 2 bases, and 12 bases lay between the germline ends. Germline V gene lookup returns CDR1 SGHVS and CDR2 FQNEAQ. The CDR3 extends over 14 amino acids. The CDR3 nucleotides are TGTGCCAGCAGCCCTAGGATGGTGAACTATGGCTACACCTTC. This codes for CASSPRMVNYGYTF. The full variable domain, rest sourced from reference TRBV7-8 and TRBJ1-2, is GAGVSQSPRYKVAKRGQDVALRCDPISGHVSLFWYQQALGQGPEFLTYFQNEAQLDKSGLPSDRFFAERPEGSVSTLKIQRTQQEDSAVYLCASSPRMVNYGYTFGSGTRLTVV.

This clonotype turned up a few times. The chain employs TRBV20-1 and TRBJ2-5, with D possibly matching TRBD2 (6 bases). The V end lost 3 bases, the J end lost 2 bases, and 10 bases lay between the germline ends. The CDR3 runs to 13 residues. Germline V lookup: CDR1 DFQATT, CDR2 SNEGSKA (reference sequence). This CDR3 is CSASSGDQETQYF. The CDR3, as DNA: TGCAGTGCTAGTAGCGGCGATCAAGAGACCCAGTACTTC.

The V call is TRBV10-3, the J call TRBJ2-7; D assignment may be TRBD1 or TRBD2 (5 bases each). Germline assignment: CDR1 ENHRY and CDR2 SYGVKD. This CDR3 region has 13 residues. V lost 6 bases and J lost 0, with 9 bases in between. CDR3 sequence (DNA): TGTGCCATCAGGCAGGGAGTCTCCTACGAGCAGTACTTC. It specifies CAIRQGVSYEQYF.

The chain employs TRBV7-2 and TRBJ2-5; TRBD1 matches at 11 bases. The CDR3 sequence is 15 residues long. Germline CDR1 and CDR2: SGHTA and FQGNSA. With 5 bases clipped from V and 5 bases from J, the junction kept 7 bases outside the gene matches. The CDR3 DNA sequence: TGTGCCAGCAGCCGGGACAGGGGGATCGGCGAGACCCAGTACTTC. Amino acids: CASSRDRGIGETQYF.

The chain has TRBV5-1 and TRBJ2-2, with 9 bases fitting TRBD2. Germline V gene sequence: CDR1 SGHRS, CDR2 YFSETQ. This CDR3 spans 15 amino acids. After removal of 2 bases from V and 4 bases from J, the junction contained 3 bases not matched to a gene. For the CDR3, the DNA is TGCGCCAGCAGCTTAGTGACTAGCGGCACCGGGGAGCTGTTTTTT. It codes for CASSLVTSGTGELFF.

There are a few counts of this clonotype. CDR3: CASSRLAGGLGEQFF. In nucleotides, the CDR3 is TGTGCCAGCAGCCGCTTAGCGGGGGGGCTTGGTGAGCAGTTCTTC. The V and J genes are TRBV6-1 and TRBJ2-1, with TRBD2 matching over 11 bases. The junction had 10 bases not matched to a gene; V was cut back by 6 bases and J by 9 bases. The germline V gene encodes CDR1 MNHNS and CDR2 SASEGT. The CDR3 extends over 15 amino acids.

This CDR3 reads CATSRDPSYNEQFF. The CDR3 nucleotides read TGTGCCACCAGCAGAGATCCCAGCTACAATGAGCAGTTCTTC. This rearrangement joins TRBV15 to TRBJ2-1, with D unclear. The germline V gene has CDR1 LNHNV and CDR2 YYDKDF (reference sequence). V lost 0 bases, J lost 3 bases, and 6 bases lay in between. The CDR3 covers 14 residues.

This chain connects TRBV24-1 to TRBJ2-2; D is tentatively TRBD1 or TRBD2 (5 bases each). Trimming pared 3 bases from V and 4 bases from J, leaving 8 bases between. This CDR3 is built from 14 residues. CDR1 is KGHDR, CDR2 SFDVKD, per germline. The CDR3 DNA reads TGTGCCACCAGTGATCTCGGGACCACCGGGGAGCTGTTTTTT. Translating gives CATSDLGTTGELFF.

This clonotype has only a few counts. The CDR3 DNA follows: TGCGCCAGCAGCCGAAGTTGGCGGGAAAATCAGCCCCAGCATTTT. It encodes CASSRSWRENQPQHF. The chain links TRBV4-3 to TRBJ1-5; no clear D. Germline loops: CDR1 LGHNA, CDR2 YSLEER. There are 15 residues in the CDR3. V was clipped by 4 bases and J by 4 bases, with 14 bases between them.

This clonotype was seen only a few times. The chain combines TRBV29-1 with TRBJ1-1, with D maybe TRBD1 (5 bases). The CDR3 sequence is 14 residues long. Germline V gives CDR1 SQVTM, CDR2 ANQGSEA. Trimming left V 7 bases short and J 5 bases short, with 20 bases between. CDR3 in amino acids: CSAQYPPGRTEAFF. Here the CDR3 DNA reads TGCAGCGCCCAATATCCCCCAGGGAGGACTGAAGCTTTCTTT.

The genes are TRBV5-1 and TRBJ1-1; 7 positions match TRBD1. Germline V lookup: CDR1 SGHRS, CDR2 YFSETQ. The CDR3 runs to 14 residues. Germline trimming cut 4 bases from V and 0 bases from J; bases unmatched to any gene: 3. CDR3 coding DNA: TGCGCCAGCAGCACCAGGGGGATGAACACTGAAGCTTTCTTT. This gives the protein CASSTRGMNTEAFF.

This clonotype turned up a few times. V and J are TRBV9 and TRBJ1-3; 7 positions match TRBD1. From germline, CDR1 is SGDLS and CDR2 YYNGEE. With 5 bases clipped from V and 1 base from J, the junction kept 3 bases outside the gene matches. This CDR3 spans 14 amino acids. The CDR3 bases are TGTGCCAGCAGAGAACAGGGGTCTGGAAACACCATATATTTT. Translated, it gives CASREQGSGNTIYF. Drawing the rest from reference TRBV9 and TRBJ1-3, the complete variable domain is DSGVTQTPKHLITATGQRVTLRCSPRSGDLSVYWYQQSLDQGLQFLIQYYNGEERAKGNILERFSAQQFPDLHSELNLSSLELGDSALYFCASREQGSGNTIYFGEGSWLTVV.

This clonotype was observed many times. In DNA, the CDR3 is TGTGCCAGCACTATGACACCGACCTATGGCTACACCTTC. It yields the protein CASTMTPTYGYTF. V is TRBV28 and J is TRBJ1-2; D gene uncertain. The length of the CDR3 is 13 residues. Germline V gene sequence: CDR1 MDHEN, CDR2 SYDVKM. Trimming pared 7 bases from V and 4 bases from J, leaving 13 bases between.

The chain joins TRBV3-1 to TRBJ2-5; 8 bases fit TRBD2. The CDR3 is 15 amino acids. Germline-derived CDR1 and CDR2 are LGHDT and YNNKEL (reference sequence). V shed 4 bases, J shed 7 bases, and the junction held 11 bases outside the gene matches. CDR3 bases: TGTGCCAGCAGCCCGCCTACCGGGAGGGATGGGACCCAGTACTTC. This sequence encodes CASSPPTGRDGTQYF.

Concerning this clonotype: A read error is the likely source, as a far larger clone sits one nucleotide away. This chain joins TRBV7-9 and TRBJ2-1, with no clear D. The J call may be faulty, since TRBJ2-7 better matches the DNA end. This CDR3 is built from 11 residues. Germline CDR1 reads SEHNR; CDR2 reads FQNEAQ (reference sequence). In nucleotides, the CDR3 is TGTGCCAGCAGCCTTAGAGCTGAGCAGTACTTC. Translated, it gives CASSLRAEQYF.

This clonotype came up many times. The chain employs TRBV12-5 and TRBJ2-3, with TRBD1 matching over 8 bases. Germline CDR1 is LGHNT and CDR2 is FRNRAP. Germline trimming cut 6 bases from V and 5 bases from J; bases unmatched to any gene: 10. The CDR3 runs to 15 residues. CDR3 residues: CASGLARTGGDTQYF. CDR3 sequence (DNA): TGTGCTAGTGGACTGGCCCGAACAGGGGGAGATACGCAGTATTTT.

The chain links TRBV4-2 to TRBJ1-1; no definite D call. The germline V gene encodes CDR1 LGHNA and CDR2 YNFKEQ. The V gene lost 1 base and the J gene lost 2 bases, with 14 bases spanning the gap. This CDR3 region has 16 residues. CDR3 protein: CASSQAYPQVNTEAFF. CDR3 nucleotides: TGTGCCAGCAGCCAAGCTTACCCCCAGGTTAACACTGAAGCTTTCTTT.

This clonotype was recorded at least ten times. This chain uses TRBV7-2 with TRBJ1-2; the D gene is possibly TRBD1 (6 bases). Germline loops: CDR1 SGHTA, CDR2 FQGNSA. The CDR3 loop spans 15 amino acids. V was shortened by 5 bases and J by 3 bases, with 16 bases between the two germline ends. The CDR3 nucleotides are TGTGCCAGCAGCGTCCTACTCGGGGGCGACTATGGCTACACCTTC. It codes for CASSVLLGGDYGYTF.

J is TRBJ2-7 and V is TRBV12-3 or TRBV12-4; TRBD2 aligns across 7 bases. The CDR3 is 15 amino acids. J was trimmed by 0 bases and V by 5 bases; bases with no gene match: 7. CDR3 sequence: CASSPGLPPSYEQYF. The DNA for the CDR3 is TGTGCCAGCAGTCCGGGACTACCGCCCTCCTACGAGCAGTACTTC.

Points on this clonotype: A read error may explain this, as a much larger clone is one base away. The rearrangement links TRBV5-1 to TRBJ2-5, with 7 bases identical to TRBD2. The length of the CDR3 is 13 residues. V was clipped by 3 bases and J by 7 bases; unmatched bases: 6. Looked up from germline, CDR1 is SGHRS and CDR2 is YFSETQ. CDR3 nucleotide sequence: TGCGCCAGCAGCTCTCTAGCGGAAGGGACCCAGTACTTC. Translated, it gives CASSSLAEGTQYF.

This clonotype occurred many times. This rearrangement joins TRBV20-1 to TRBJ2-3, with TRBD2 matching over 9 bases. V shed 5 bases, J shed 3 bases, and the junction held 9 bases outside the gene matches. This CDR3 region has 15 residues. In germline, CDR1 is DFQATT, CDR2 SNEGSKA (reference sequence). The CDR3 spells CSADVAGAGTDTQYF. The CDR3 nucleotides read TGCAGTGCTGACGTAGCGGGAGCTGGTACAGATACGCAGTATTTT.

This clonotype has just a few counts. The chain links TRBV4-2 to TRBJ1-1; the D gene is possibly TRBD1 (6 bases). This CDR3 comprises 15 residues. V dropped 4 bases and J dropped 5 bases, with 17 bases sitting between them. Germline V gene sequence: CDR1 LGHNA, CDR2 YNFKEQ. As DNA, the CDR3 is TGTGCCAGCAGCCCCGGTGTTAGGGGGAAGACTGAAGCTTTCTTT. It encodes CASSPGVRGKTEAFF.

The rearrangement joins TRBV11-2 to TRBJ2-1, with TRBD2 identical over 9 bases. The CDR3 spans 18 residues. Per germline, CDR1 SGHAT and CDR2 FQNNGV. Trimming at V came to 4 bases and at J to 8 bases, leaving 18 bases not matched to a gene. CDR3 sequence: CASSSPVGALAGFDEQFF. The DNA of the CDR3 is TGTGCCAGCAGCTCTCCGGTTGGGGCTCTAGCGGGGTTTGATGAGCAGTTCTTC.

The table lists this clonotype with many counts. This chain links TRBV6-5 with TRBJ2-3; the match to TRBD1 covers 7 bases. This CDR3 is built from 14 residues. Trimming took 2 bases from V and 4 from J; bases not matched to a gene: 3. The germline V gene has CDR1 MNHEY and CDR2 SVGAGI. The CDR3 here is CASSYRGRADTQYF. The CDR3 bases are TGTGCCAGCAGTTACAGGGGGCGAGCAGATACGCAGTATTTT.

This clonotype has only a few counts. This chain links TRBV10-3 with TRBJ2-2; 7 positions match TRBD2. This CDR3 is 14 amino acids long. The germline V gene encodes CDR1 ENHRY and CDR2 SYGVKD. V lost 6 bases and J lost 1; bases outside the gene matches: 2. The DNA for the CDR3 is TGTGCCATCAGGGCTAGCGGGAACACCGGGGAGCTGTTTTTT. This translates into CAIRASGNTGELFF.

J is TRBJ2-7 and V is TRBV5-1, with D hard to call. Germline lookup yields CDR1 SGHRS and CDR2 YFSETQ. V shed 2 bases and J shed 6 bases, with 9 bases lying between them. This CDR3 contains 12 residues. This CDR3 is CASSFGRVEQYF. The CDR3 bases are TGCGCCAGCAGCTTCGGACGGGTCGAGCAGTACTTC.

Only a few counts were recorded for this clonotype. The chain combines TRBV5-4 with TRBJ2-3; D is undetermined. Looked up from germline, CDR1 is SGHNT and CDR2 is YYREEE (reference sequence). Trimming took off 0 bases at V and 4 bases at J, with 12 bases between the two ends. The CDR3 contains 15 residues. DNA for the CDR3: TGTGCCAGCAGCTTGGACGGCCCCTCCGCAGATACGCAGTATTTT. It specifies CASSLDGPSADTQYF.